Below, 20 T cell receptor beta chains from the same sample are listed, as sequenced in a study of CD8+CD57+ T cells in acquired aplastic anemia. Both TCR beta VDJ combination and CDR3 sequence profiling were carried out. Genomic DNA was the template for this profiling. From the reads, TCRdb called clonotypes with MiXCR, one entry per CDR3 protein. This sample yields some 190,000 distinct CDR3 sequences, of which about half are seen a single time; about 2.9% belongs to the top ten. Sequencing input: sorted CD4+, CD8+, or CD8+CD57+ T cells (not recorded which) from PBMCs. These receptors all stem from a human donor in good health.

The rearrangement joins TRBV10-3 to TRBJ2-7; weak D call: TRBD1 (6 bases). V dropped 10 bases and J dropped 4 bases, with 11 bases sitting between them. The CDR3 totals 11 residues. Germline CDR1 ENHRY, CDR2 SYGVKD. CDR3 DNA sequence: TGTGCCACCCGAACAGGGTACGAGCAGTACTTC. Translating it yields CATRTGYEQYF.

This clonotype has only a few counts. The chain couples TRBV15 to TRBJ2-2, with TRBD1 identical over 10 bases. J gave up 5 bases and V 1 base, and 4 bases lay outside the gene matches. The CDR3 spans 16 residues. Germline CDR1 reads LNHNV; CDR2 reads YYDKDF (reference sequence). The CDR3 protein is CATSRGRQGATGELFF. In nucleotides, the CDR3 is TGTGCCACCAGCAGAGGCAGACAGGGGGCGACCGGGGAGCTGTTTTTT. The variable domain in full, completed from reference TRBV15 and TRBJ2-2, reads DAMVIQNPRYQVTQFGKPVTLSCSQTLNHNVMYWYQQKSSQAPKLLFHYYDKDFNNEADTPDNFQSRRPNTSFCFLDIRSPGLGDTAMYLCATSRGRQGATGELFFGEGSRLTVL.

This chain connects TRBV2 to TRBJ1-1; D gene unclear. Germline V gene data show CDR1 as SNHLY and CDR2 as FYNNEI. The CDR3 extends over 13 amino acids. The CDR3 DNA is TGTGCTGAAGTGACCAGTATGAACACTGAAGCTTTCTTT. Its translation is CAEVTSMNTEAFF.

In this sample, this clonotype turned up many times. The chain is built from TRBV20-1 and TRBJ2-7; no definite D call. Looked up from germline, CDR1 is DFQATT and CDR2 is SNEGSKA (reference sequence). Trimming stripped 3 bases from V and 4 bases from J, with 13 bases between. This CDR3 spans 13 amino acids. The CDR3 reads CSARVRSLYEQYF. The CDR3 region has the DNA TGCAGTGCTAGGGTCAGAAGCTTGTACGAGCAGTACTTC.

This clonotype was counted many times. In DNA form, the CDR3 reads TGTGCCAGCAGCGTAACAGGGGAGAGTGGCTACACCTTC. Amino acids: CASSVTGESGYTF. The gene calls are TRBV9 and TRBJ1-2; 7 nucleotides agree with TRBD1. There are 13 residues in the CDR3. Germline assignment: CDR1 SGDLS and CDR2 YYNGEE. V was pared by 1 base and J by 7 bases, with 4 bases of the junction left unmatched.

The V call is TRBV20-1, the J call TRBJ2-7; possible D gene TRBD1, 6 bases. The germline V and J ends were trimmed by 2 bases and 3 bases, with 11 bases remaining between them. The CDR3 contains 13 residues. CDR1 is DFQATT and CDR2 is SNEGSKA in the germline V gene (reference sequence). CDR3 DNA: TGCAGTGCTAGAAGGACAGCATTCTACGAGCAGTACTTC. Translated: CSARRTAFYEQYF.

This clonotype was seen at least ten times. The rearrangement joins TRBV27 to TRBJ2-7; 7 nucleotides match TRBD2. The CDR3 covers 15 residues. Per germline, CDR1 MNHEY and CDR2 SMNVEV (reference sequence). Trimming cost V 2 bases and J 3 bases; bases outside gene matches: 7. CDR3 residues: CASSLIPGGDYEQYF. For the CDR3, the DNA is TGTGCCAGCAGTTTAATACCGGGAGGAGACTACGAGCAGTACTTC.

This clonotype was picked up one time. The chain is built from TRBV24-1 and TRBJ2-3; no definite D call. The CDR3 spans 14 residues. Looked up from germline, CDR1 is KGHDR and CDR2 is SFDVKD. V was shortened by 2 bases and J by 4 bases, with 9 bases between the two germline ends. The CDR3 is CATSDSRMADTQYF. The CDR3 DNA reads as TGTGCCACCAGTGATTCGCGTATGGCAGATACGCAGTATTTT.

The chain combines TRBV5-6 with TRBJ2-5, with 9 bases identical to TRBD2. The V and J ends lost 4 bases and 5 bases, in that order; junction bases with no gene match: 3. The CDR3 contains 13 residues. The germline gives CDR1 SGHDT, CDR2 YYEEEE. CDR3 protein: CASSPGLAETQYF. The DNA of the CDR3 is TGTGCCAGCAGCCCCGGACTAGCGGAGACCCAGTACTTC.

This chain's CDR3 is CASKLRQGAAGYTF. The CDR3 DNA is TGTGCCAGCAAGCTCAGACAGGGGGCGGCTGGCTACACCTTC. The chain joins TRBV5-4 to TRBJ1-2, with 10 positions matching TRBD1. Germline CDR1 SGHNT, CDR2 YYREEE (reference sequence). The CDR3 extends over 14 amino acids. The V gene end was trimmed by 6 bases and the J gene end by 7 bases; junction bases not matched to a gene: 9.

This clonotype was counted between two and nine times. V usage is TRBV4-1 and J usage is TRBJ2-1; 9 nucleotides match TRBD1. Germline assignment: CDR1 MGHRA and CDR2 YSYEKL. After removal of 3 bases from V and 7 bases from J, the junction contained 7 bases not matched to a gene. The CDR3 is 15 amino acids. The DNA of the CDR3 is TGCGCCAGCAGCCACCCGGGACAGGGTCGAAATGAGCAGTTCTTC. Protein sequence: CASSHPGQGRNEQFF.

This clonotype was detected many times. V and J are TRBV14 and TRBJ1-6; D not certain. The CDR3 spans 16 residues. The V gene's germline CDR1 is SGHDN and CDR2 FVKESK. V dropped 1 base and J dropped 5 bases, with 12 bases sitting between them. The CDR3 here is CASSQARNANNSPLHF. Written as DNA, the CDR3 is TGTGCCAGCAGCCAAGCCCGGAATGCCAATAATTCACCCCTCCACTTT.

This chain uses TRBV6-2 or TRBV6-3 with TRBJ2-5; 7 bases map to TRBD1. The CDR3 loop spans 14 amino acids. Germline V gene data show CDR1 as MNHEY and CDR2 as SVGEGT. Trimming took 8 bases from V and 1 from J; bases not matched to a gene: 7. The CDR3 nucleotides read TGTGCCAGCGGTCGACGGGACAGCCAAGAGACCCAGTACTTC. Amino acids: CASGRRDSQETQYF.

This clonotype has at least ten counts. The chain links TRBV29-1 to TRBJ2-2; TRBD1 matches 11 bases. This CDR3 spans 16 amino acids. The V gene end was trimmed by 4 bases and the J gene end by 1 base; junction bases not matched to a gene: 5. Germline V gene sequence: CDR1 SQVTM, CDR2 ANQGSEA. This CDR3 reads CSVGPGQGGNTGELFF. In DNA form, the CDR3 reads TGCAGCGTTGGTCCGGGACAGGGGGGGAACACCGGGGAGCTGTTTTTT.

This clonotype was counted many times. The J gene is TRBJ2-5, the V gene TRBV20-1, with 12 bases fitting TRBD2. Germline loops: CDR1 DFQATT, CDR2 SNEGSKA (reference sequence). This CDR3 contains 17 residues. The V segment lost 6 bases and the J segment 4 bases; nucleotides outside the gene matches: 15. The CDR3 nucleotides read TGCAGTGCCACTAGCGCTAGCGGGAGGGGGTTTGTAGAGACCCAGTACTTC. This translates into CSATSASGRGFVETQYF.

This clonotype was picked up many times. This sequence joins TRBV6-6 and TRBJ2-2; D possibly matches TRBD1 or TRBD2 (5 bases each). Germline V gene data show CDR1 as MNHNY and CDR2 as SVGAGI (reference sequence). This CDR3 has 14 residues. Trimming cost V 0 bases and J 7 bases, with 9 bases left between them. This CDR3 is CASSYSRGGGELFF. The DNA for the CDR3 is TGTGCCAGCAGTTACTCGAGGGGTGGCGGGGAGCTGTTTTTT.

This clonotype was seen only once. CDR3 amino acids: CASSIAAPGGGNYGYTF. Here the CDR3 DNA reads TGTGCCAGTAGTATAGCAGCCCCCGGCGGGGGTAATTATGGCTACACCTTC. The J gene is TRBJ1-2, the V gene TRBV19, with D possibly matching TRBD1 (5 bases). Germline V gene lookup returns CDR1 LNHDA and CDR2 SQIVND (reference sequence). This CDR3 contains 17 residues. The V end lost 1 base, the J end lost 5 bases, and 20 bases lay between the germline ends.

At least ten counts were recorded for this clonotype. The chain carries TRBV12-3 or TRBV12-4 and TRBJ2-5; perhaps TRBD2 as D (5 bases). The CDR3 consists of 14 residues. V was cut by 3 bases and J by 7 bases, with 15 bases left in between. CDR3 residues: CASSFSVAGGTQYF. CDR3 coding DNA: TGTGCCAGCAGTTTTTCGGTCGCGGGTGGGACCCAGTACTTC.

This clonotype was picked up a small number of times. The chain is built from TRBV29-1 and TRBJ1-2; a possible D gene is TRBD1 (5 bases). Per the germline V gene, CDR1 is SQVTM and CDR2 is ANQGSEA. The germline V and J ends were trimmed by 4 bases and 1 base, with 13 bases remaining between them. The length of the CDR3 is 14 residues. The CDR3 nucleotides read TGCAGCGTTGTGGAAGGGGACTTTAACTATGGCTACACCTTC. Its protein product is CSVVEGDFNYGYTF.

The rearrangement uses TRBV6-2 or TRBV6-3 and TRBJ2-5; TRBD2 aligns across 7 bases. CDR3 length: 15 amino acids. The V segment lost 1 base and the J segment 2 bases; nucleotides outside the gene matches: 4. Germline V gene lookup returns CDR1 MNHEY and CDR2 SVGEGT. This CDR3 is CASSYFSSGQETQYF. The CDR3 DNA follows: TGTGCCAGCAGTTACTTCTCTAGCGGACAAGAGACCCAGTACTTC.